The T cell receptor beta chain under discussion was sequenced for a study of T cell changes during pregnancy in multiple sclerosis. Sequencing was performed with immunoSEQ multiplex PCR; in TCRdb, only in-frame clones are kept and a portion is missing. This sample has approximately 100,000 clones, with roughly 93% found just once. The CDR3 is 16 amino acids. CDR1 is SGDLS, CDR2 YYNGEE, per germline. Deletions cut 0 bases from V and 4 bases from J, with 16 bases between. The receptor comes from a female donor with multiple sclerosis, enrolled in a pregnancy study. This sequence joins TRBV9 and TRBJ1-2; D possibly corresponds to TRBD1 (6 bases). The sequencing used peripheral blood, collected after pregnancy. The CDR3 DNA reads TGTGCCAGCAGCGTAGGCGAGGACAGTTACTTCTATGGCTACACCTTC. It encodes CASSVGEDSYFYGYTF.